This T cell receptor beta chain was retrieved from a study of PD-L1 blockade in urothelial cancer. Study as a whole: Patients had been given 0 to 3 earlier chemotherapy regimens. When blood samples were assessed, the median T cell count was around 150,000.

V dropped 1 base and J dropped 4; count of bases not matched to a gene: 5. CDR1 is SEHNR and CDR2 is FQNEAQ in the germline V gene (reference sequence). The CDR3 covers 15 residues. Stated time point: pretreatment peripheral blood. Data came from immunoSEQ multiplex PCR; TCRdb stores just in-frame clones and leaves some out. The sample has around 71,000 clones, around four fifths seen once. The source is a man in his forties with urothelial cancer. The specimen comprised PBMCs, sampled around atezolizumab (anti-PD-L1) treatment. The J gene is TRBJ2-7, the V gene TRBV7-9; 9 nucleotides align to TRBD1. In DNA form, the CDR3 reads TGTGCCAGCAGCTTAGATGGACAGGGGTGGTACGAGCAGTACTTC. Translation: CASSLDGQGWYEQYF.